This T cell receptor (beta chain) was sequenced during a study of shared clonotypes between healthy human individuals. This clone was recorded once. No antigen is known for it. Sorted-subset replicate PCRs used roughly 210 ng of genomic DNA. This amount corresponded to about 30,000 T cell genomes. Clones were sequenced by immunoSEQ multiplex PCR, and TCRdb holds only the in-frame ones, with some missing. The sample lists around 2,000,000 clones; about 94% were seen once. Study-wide points: Sampling covered nothing but blood. Tissue TCR repertoires likely differ from those found in blood.

Terminally differentiated effector memory CD45RA+ cells were excluded by CCR7 positive selection of CD45RO-negative cells. The donors, healthy adults who were HIV-negative, had experienced no recent acute infections or vaccinations. CDR1 MNHEY and CDR2 SMNVEV come from the germline V gene (reference sequence). The germline V and J ends were trimmed by 2 bases and 8 bases, with 25 bases remaining between them. The CDR3 runs to 18 residues. Sequencing input: naive CD8+ T cells sorted from blood. The sequence was obtained from a man aged 18 to 29 in good health. The J gene is TRBJ2-1, the V gene TRBV27; D gene ambiguous. CDR3 DNA sequence: TGTGCCAGCAGTTTACAGTCCCCGCTGCGGTCTGGGGAATATGAGCAGTTCTTC. This gives the protein CASSLQSPLRSGEYEQFF.